The 30 T cell receptor beta chains below all came from one sample that was sequenced in a study of blood T cell repertoires in COVID-19. The repertoire was sequenced with immunoSEQ multiplex PCR; TCRdb's copy has only in-frame clones and lacks some. This sample has about 110,000 clones; about 75% occur once, and the top ten carry 15% to 20%. The material sequenced was peripheral blood. The source of these receptors is a woman in her seventies with acute or convalescent COVID-19.

Comment on this clone: At one end, the junction sequence differs from germline, possibly due to a read error. The genes are TRBV11-2 and TRBJ2-5; the match to TRBD1 covers 10 bases. The V gene's germline CDR1 is SGHAT and CDR2 FQNNGV. The CDR3 spans 14 residues. CDR3 bases: TGTGCCAGCAGCTCGGGGACAGGGGTAGAGGCCCAGTACTTC. Its translation: CASSSGTGVEAQYF.

This clone was counted at least ten times. The rearrangement links TRBV13 to TRBJ2-7; no firm D call. The ends were cut back, 0 bases at V and 2 bases at J, with 8 bases in the middle. Germline-derived CDR1 and CDR2 are PRHDT and FYEKMQ (reference sequence). This CDR3 spans 14 amino acids. This CDR3 is CASSLGQTAYEQYF. The CDR3 nucleotides are TGTGCCAGCAGCTTAGGACAGACGGCCTACGAGCAGTACTTC. Together with reference TRBV13 and TRBJ2-7, the CDR3 gives the full variable domain: AAGVIQSPRHLIKEKRETATLKCYPIPRHDTVYWYQQGPGQDPQFLISFYEKMQSDKGSIPDRFSAQQFSDYHSELNMSSLELGDSALYFCASSLGQTAYEQYFGPGTRLTVT.

This clone was detected only a few times. The chain uses TRBV5-4 and TRBJ2-1; TRBD2 matches 10 bases. V lost 4 bases, J lost 12 bases, and 7 bases stayed unmatched. CDR1 and CDR2 (germline): SGHNT, YYREEE (reference sequence). There are 13 residues in the CDR3. The CDR3 here is CASSKPSGGLQFF. As DNA, the CDR3 is TGTGCCAGCAGCAAGCCTAGCGGGGGTCTGCAGTTCTTC.

The CDR3 spells CASSLDRGYEQYF. CDR3 bases: TGTGCCAGCAGCCTTGACAGGGGATACGAGCAGTACTTC. This chain links TRBV11-2 with TRBJ2-7; 8 nucleotides match TRBD1. The CDR3 has 13 amino acids. J lost 4 bases, V lost 5 bases, and 4 bases had no gene match. Germline loops: CDR1 SGHAT, CDR2 FQNNGV.

CDR3 DNA: TGTGCCAGCAGCGCGGGACAGGGCTACTCCTACGAGCAGTACTTC. Translated, it gives CASSAGQGYSYEQYF. V is TRBV9 and J is TRBJ2-7, with TRBD1 matching over 9 bases. Germline-derived CDR1 and CDR2 are SGDLS and YYNGEE. The CDR3 consists of 15 residues. V dropped 3 bases and J dropped 0; count of bases not matched to a gene: 4.

The chain is built from TRBV19 and TRBJ1-4, with D possibly being TRBD1 (5 bases). Germline V lookup: CDR1 LNHDA, CDR2 SQIVND (reference sequence). This CDR3 has 13 amino acids. V shed 5 bases and J shed 10 bases, with 14 bases lying between them. The CDR3 sequence: CASSGQGGGKLFF. For the CDR3, the DNA is TGTGCCAGTAGTGGGCAGGGAGGCGGAAAACTGTTTTTT. The full variable domain, its missing parts supplied by reference TRBV19 and TRBJ1-4, is DGGITQSPKYLFRKEGQNVTLSCEQNLNHDAMYWYRQDPGQGLRLIYYSQIVNDFQKGDIAEGYSVSREKKESFPLTVTSAQKNPTAFYLCASSGQGGGKLFFGSGTQLSVL.

The gene calls are TRBV5-1 and TRBJ2-1; TRBD1 aligns across 8 bases. CDR3 length: 15 residues. The ends lost 6 bases at V and 8 bases at J; junction bases unmatched: 13. Looked up from germline, CDR1 is SGHRS and CDR2 is YFSETQ. As DNA, the CDR3 is TGCGCCAGCAACCCAGGGGGCTGGGGTGGGGATGAGCAGTTCTTC. Residues: CASNPGGWGGDEQFF.

The chain recombines TRBV5-1 with TRBJ1-6; weak D call: TRBD1 (5 bases). The germline V gene encodes CDR1 SGHRS and CDR2 YFSETQ. The CDR3 spans 15 residues. V was clipped by 7 bases and J by 0 bases, with 11 bases between them. The CDR3 DNA reads as TGCGCCAGCTGCAGGGAAAGCTCCTATAATTCACCCCTCCACTTT. It encodes CASCRESSYNSPLHF.

The J gene is TRBJ1-5, the V gene TRBV2; D call uncertain. The CDR3 sequence is 13 residues long. Germline V lookup: CDR1 SNHLY, CDR2 FYNNEI. Between the trimmed V and J ends, which lost 6 bases and 5 bases, there was a span of 11 bases. CDR3 in DNA: TGTGCCAGCAGCCCCCGGCGGGATCAGCCCCAGCATTTT. Translated, it gives CASSPRRDQPQHF.

The V call is TRBV5-1, the J call TRBJ1-6; TRBD1 matches 8 bases. Germline V gene lookup returns CDR1 SGHRS and CDR2 YFSETQ. The ends lost 0 bases at V and 7 bases at J; junction bases unmatched: 6. The CDR3 consists of 16 residues. The chain's CDR3 is CASSLESGGSNSPLHF. The CDR3 DNA reads as TGCGCCAGCAGCTTGGAGTCAGGGGGCTCGAATTCACCCCTCCACTTT. Using reference TRBV5-1 and TRBJ1-6 for the parts outside the CDR3, the full variable domain is KAGVTQTPRYLIKTRGQQVTLSCSPISGHRSVSWYQQTPGQGLQFLFEYFSETQRNKGNFPGRFSGRQFSNSRSEMNVSTLELGDSALYLCASSLESGGSNSPLHFGNGTRLTVT.

This clone appeared a single time. The chain has TRBV6-2 or TRBV6-3 and TRBJ2-1, with 10 bases identical to TRBD1. CDR3 length: 15 amino acids. V trimming: 4 bases; J trimming: 4 bases; junction bases outside the gene matches: 4. Germline V gene sequence: CDR1 MNHEY, CDR2 SVGEGT. The CDR3 region has the DNA TGTGCCAGCAGTTTGCCGGGACAGGGGTACAATGAGCAGTTCTTC. Translation gives CASSLPGQGYNEQFF.

The V call is TRBV5-1, the J call TRBJ2-3; TRBD2 agrees at 11 bases. The CDR3 totals 16 residues. Germline CDR1 reads SGHRS; CDR2 reads YFSETQ. With 9 bases clipped from V and 4 bases from J, the junction kept 13 bases outside the gene matches. The CDR3 DNA reads as TGCGCCACCACCCCGGCTCCTAGCGGGGGGCCAGATACGCAGTATTTT. Protein sequence: CATTPAPSGGPDTQYF.

This clone was seen only a few times. This rearrangement joins TRBV20-1 to TRBJ2-1; TRBD2 matches at 15 bases. J gave up 9 bases and V 3 bases, and 9 bases lay outside the gene matches. The CDR3 totals 16 residues. Germline CDR1 DFQATT, CDR2 SNEGSKA (reference sequence). The CDR3 nucleotides read TGCAGTGCTAGTTCCCGGACTAGCGGGGGGGCCGGTGAGCAGTTCTTC. Its translation is CSASSRTSGGAGEQFF.

J is TRBJ1-3 and V is TRBV2; unclear D gene. Germline V lookup: CDR1 SNHLY, CDR2 FYNNEI. The CDR3 runs 10 residues. V was shortened by 9 bases and J by 4 bases, with 4 bases between the two germline ends. The CDR3 reads CASIGNTIYF. The DNA of the CDR3 is TGTGCCAGTATCGGAAACACCATATATTTT.

Only a few counts were recorded for this clone. The chain joins TRBV19 to TRBJ2-2; TRBD1 matches 7 bases. J gave up 5 bases and V 6 bases, and 6 bases lay outside the gene matches. CDR1 LNHDA and CDR2 SQIVND come from the germline V gene (reference sequence). The CDR3 is 14 amino acids. CDR3 DNA: TGTGCCAGTAGGGGCACAGGGGAAACCGGGGAGCTGTTTTTT. Translation gives CASRGTGETGELFF.

The chain uses TRBV27 and TRBJ2-7, with TRBD1 matching 9 bases. This CDR3 is built from 16 residues. V lost 5 bases and J lost 1; bases outside the gene matches: 9. CDR1 is MNHEY, CDR2 SMNVEV, per germline (reference sequence). The CDR3 DNA reads TGTGCCAGCAGTCCACTCCTGGGACAGGGATCCTACGAGCAGTACTTC. It is translated as CASSPLLGQGSYEQYF.

This chain joins TRBV25-1 and TRBJ1-2, with D hard to call. The V gene lost 0 bases and the J gene lost 4 bases, with 9 bases spanning the gap. The CDR3 covers 14 residues. Looked up from germline, CDR1 is MGHDK and CDR2 is SYGVNS. CDR3 amino acids: CASSEYGGRYGYTF. The CDR3, as DNA: TGTGCCAGCAGTGAATATGGAGGACGCTATGGCTACACCTTC.

The rearrangement uses TRBV15 and TRBJ1-1; 9 nucleotides align to TRBD1. Germline CDR1 LNHNV, CDR2 YYDKDF (reference sequence). The CDR3 runs to 15 residues. After removal of 3 bases from V and 0 bases from J, the junction contained 2 bases not matched to a gene. CDR3 sequence (DNA): TGTGCCACCAGCAGGGACAGGGGATTGAACACTGAAGCTTTCTTT. Protein: CATSRDRGLNTEAFF.

The V and J genes are TRBV27 and TRBJ2-1; 10 nucleotides line up with TRBD2. The V segment lost 4 bases and the J segment 7 bases; nucleotides outside the gene matches: 7. The germline gives CDR1 MNHEY, CDR2 SMNVEV (reference sequence). The CDR3 has 15 amino acids. The CDR3 bases are TGTGCCAGCAGTTCCCAGCGGGGGGGTATGAATGAGCAGTTCTTC. Its protein is CASSSQRGGMNEQFF.

The chain carries TRBV6-1 and TRBJ1-5, with D uncertain. CDR3 length: 14 residues. V dropped 2 bases and J dropped 1 base, with 6 bases sitting between them. Germline V CDR1 and CDR2: MNHNS, SASEGT. Here the CDR3 DNA reads TGTGCCAGCAGTGAATCATCCAGCAATCAGCCCCAGCATTTT. This gives the protein CASSESSSNQPQHF.

The V call is TRBV18, the J call TRBJ1-2; D is ambiguous. The germline CDR1 and CDR2 sequences are KGHSH and LQKENI. The CDR3 is 13 residues long. Trimming left V 2 bases short and J 5 bases short, with 9 bases between. The CDR3 region is CASSPNIIYGYTF. CDR3 nucleotide sequence: TGTGCCAGCTCACCAAACATTATTTATGGCTACACCTTC.

The chain has TRBV13 and TRBJ2-2, with a tentative D call TRBD2 (6 bases). The CDR3 is 12 residues long. The germline V and J ends were trimmed by 3 bases and 7 bases, with 6 bases remaining between them. Germline CDR1 and CDR2: PRHDT and FYEKMQ (reference sequence). CDR3 region: CASSLGGGELFF. For the CDR3, the DNA is TGTGCCAGCAGCTTGGGAGGCGGGGAGCTGTTTTTT.

V and J are TRBV5-1 and TRBJ2-1; tentative D call: TRBD2 (6 bases). This CDR3 comprises 14 residues. V was shortened by 0 bases and J by 8 bases, with 12 bases between the two germline ends. Germline V gene data show CDR1 as SGHRS and CDR2 as YFSETQ. The CDR3 is CASSLGIGDYEQFF. CDR3 nucleotides: TGCGCCAGCAGCTTGGGGATCGGGGACTATGAGCAGTTCTTC.

This rearrangement joins TRBV19 to TRBJ1-1; 8 positions match TRBD1. V was clipped by 3 bases and J by 6 bases; unmatched bases: 3. The germline CDR1 and CDR2 sequences are LNHDA and SQIVND (reference sequence). CDR3 length: 13 amino acids. DNA of the CDR3: TGTGCCAGTAGTATGGCAGGGGGCCCTGAAGCTTTCTTT. Its translation: CASSMAGGPEAFF.

The genes are TRBV10-2 and TRBJ1-5; TRBD1 might be the D (5 bases). This CDR3 contains 14 residues. Germline lookup yields CDR1 WSHSY and CDR2 SAAADI. The V gene lost 4 bases and the J gene lost 4 bases, with 11 bases spanning the gap. The CDR3 region is CASSGRGPNQPQHF. The CDR3 bases are TGCGCCAGCAGTGGGAGGGGACCGAATCAGCCCCAGCATTTT.

In its sample, this clone was seen once. CDR3: CASSLQASAGELFF. Written as DNA, the CDR3 is TGTGCCAGCAGCTTACAGGCTTCCGCCGGGGAGCTGTTTTTT. The chain combines TRBV11-3 with TRBJ2-2; D unresolved. Trimming took off 2 bases at V and 6 bases at J, with 10 bases between the two ends. This CDR3 is 14 amino acids long. Germline lookup yields CDR1 SGHNT and CDR2 YENEEA.

The chain is built from TRBV4-2 and TRBJ2-6; D possibly corresponds to TRBD1 (6 bases). Germline CDR1 LGHNA, CDR2 YNFKEQ. CDR3 size: 17 residues. Trimming cost V 3 bases and J 4 bases, with 16 bases left between them. The CDR3 coding sequence is TGTGCCAGCAGCCATGGACAGTCGAGCGAGGGGGCCAACGTCCTGACTTTC. Its translation: CASSHGQSSEGANVLTF.

V is TRBV29-1 and J is TRBJ1-1; D is unresolved. V was cut by 3 bases and J by 1 base, with 6 bases left in between. Germline lookup yields CDR1 SQVTM and CDR2 ANQGSEA. CDR3 length: 12 residues. The CDR3 DNA reads TGCAGCGTTGAGAGGTGGAACACTGAAGCTTTCTTT. Amino acids: CSVERWNTEAFF.

V is TRBV29-1 and J is TRBJ1-2, with 9 nucleotides matching TRBD1. J lost 3 bases, V lost 5 bases, and 10 bases had no gene match. The CDR3 has 15 residues. CDR1 and CDR2 from the germline V gene are SQVTM and ANQGSEA. In DNA form, the CDR3 reads TGCAGCGTTACCCACGGACAGGGGAGGGACTATGGCTACACCTTC. Encoded protein: CSVTHGQGRDYGYTF.

This clone was counted a few times. The V gene is TRBV5-1, the J gene TRBJ2-7, with TRBD1 matching over 9 bases. This CDR3 contains 16 residues. The V segment lost 0 bases and the J segment 2 bases; nucleotides outside the gene matches: 6. Germline CDR1 reads SGHRS; CDR2 reads YFSETQ. In nucleotides, the CDR3 is TGCGCCAGCAGCTTGGCCGCGGGGACAGGGACCTACGAGCAGTACTTC. It is translated as CASSLAAGTGTYEQYF.